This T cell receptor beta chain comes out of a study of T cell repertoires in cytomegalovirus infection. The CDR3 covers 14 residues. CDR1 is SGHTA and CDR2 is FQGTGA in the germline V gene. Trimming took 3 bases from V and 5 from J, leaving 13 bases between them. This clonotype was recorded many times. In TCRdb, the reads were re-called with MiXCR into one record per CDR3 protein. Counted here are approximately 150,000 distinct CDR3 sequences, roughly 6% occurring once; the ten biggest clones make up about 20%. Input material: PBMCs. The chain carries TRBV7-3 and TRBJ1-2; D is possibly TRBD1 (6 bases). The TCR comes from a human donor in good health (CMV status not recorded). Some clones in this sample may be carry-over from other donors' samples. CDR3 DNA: TGTGCCAGCAGCTTCGATGACAGGCGGTATGGCTACACCTTC. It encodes CASSFDDRRYGYTF.